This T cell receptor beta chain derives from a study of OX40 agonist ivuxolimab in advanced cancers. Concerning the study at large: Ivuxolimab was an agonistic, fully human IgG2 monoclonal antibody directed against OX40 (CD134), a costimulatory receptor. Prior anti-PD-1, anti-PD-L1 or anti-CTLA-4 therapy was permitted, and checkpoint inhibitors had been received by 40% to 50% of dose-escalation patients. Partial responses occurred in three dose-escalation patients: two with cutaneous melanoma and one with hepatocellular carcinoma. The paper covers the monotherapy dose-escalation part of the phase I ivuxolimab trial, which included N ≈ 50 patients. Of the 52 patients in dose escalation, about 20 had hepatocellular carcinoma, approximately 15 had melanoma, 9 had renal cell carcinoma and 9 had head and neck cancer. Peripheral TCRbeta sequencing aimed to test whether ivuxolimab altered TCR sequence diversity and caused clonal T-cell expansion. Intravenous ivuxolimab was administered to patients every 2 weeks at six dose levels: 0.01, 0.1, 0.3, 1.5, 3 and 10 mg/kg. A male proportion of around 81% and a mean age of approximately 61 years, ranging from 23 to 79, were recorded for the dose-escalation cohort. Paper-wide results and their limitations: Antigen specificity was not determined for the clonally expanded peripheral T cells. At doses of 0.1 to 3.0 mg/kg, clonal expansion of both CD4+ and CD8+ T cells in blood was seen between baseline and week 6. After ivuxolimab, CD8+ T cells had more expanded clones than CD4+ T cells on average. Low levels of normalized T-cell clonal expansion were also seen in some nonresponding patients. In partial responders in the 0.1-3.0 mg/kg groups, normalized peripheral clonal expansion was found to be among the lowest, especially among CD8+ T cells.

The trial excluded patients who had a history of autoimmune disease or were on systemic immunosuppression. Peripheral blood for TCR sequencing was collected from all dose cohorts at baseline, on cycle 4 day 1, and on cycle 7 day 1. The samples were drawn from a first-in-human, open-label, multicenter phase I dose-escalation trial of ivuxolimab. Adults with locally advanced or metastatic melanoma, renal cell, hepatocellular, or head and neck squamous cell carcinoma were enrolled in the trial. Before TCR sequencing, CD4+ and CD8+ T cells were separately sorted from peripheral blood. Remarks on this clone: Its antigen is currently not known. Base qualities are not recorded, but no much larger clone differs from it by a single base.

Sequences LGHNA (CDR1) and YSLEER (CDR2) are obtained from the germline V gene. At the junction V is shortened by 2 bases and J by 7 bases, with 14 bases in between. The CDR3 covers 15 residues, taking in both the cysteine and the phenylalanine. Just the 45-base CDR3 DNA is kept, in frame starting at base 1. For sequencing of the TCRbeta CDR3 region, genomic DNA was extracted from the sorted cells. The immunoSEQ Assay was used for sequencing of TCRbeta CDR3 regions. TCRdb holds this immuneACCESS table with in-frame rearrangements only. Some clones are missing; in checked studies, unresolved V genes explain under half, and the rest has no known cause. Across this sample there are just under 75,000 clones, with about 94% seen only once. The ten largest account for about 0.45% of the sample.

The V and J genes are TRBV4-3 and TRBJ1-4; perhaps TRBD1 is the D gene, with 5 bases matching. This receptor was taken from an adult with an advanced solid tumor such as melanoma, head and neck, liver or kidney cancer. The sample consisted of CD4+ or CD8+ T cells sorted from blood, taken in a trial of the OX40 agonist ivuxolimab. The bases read TGCGCCAGCAGCCAAAATGGGGGGGTGGGTGAAAAACTGTTTTTT. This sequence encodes CASSQNGGVGEKLFF.